One sample yielded the 12 T cell receptor beta chains listed below, sequenced in a study of cytomegalovirus exposure and HLA in healthy donors. A multiplex PCR was run with 60 Vbeta primers and 13 Jbeta primers. Using immunoSEQ multiplex PCR, the repertoire was profiled, and TCRdb retains in-frame clones only, with some absent. The sample consists of about 160,000 clones, roughly 80% of them appearing once. Sequenced material: PBMCs. These receptors all stem from a woman younger than 35 in good health and CMV-seronegative.

The chain combines TRBV28 with TRBJ1-1; 9 nucleotides agree with TRBD1. The CDR3 runs 17 residues. The ends lost 6 bases at V and 0 bases at J; junction bases unmatched: 11. Per germline, CDR1 MDHEN and CDR2 SYDVKM. The CDR3 is CASRKNRGRGMNTEAFF. The CDR3 DNA is TGTGCCAGCAGAAAAAACAGGGGGCGCGGTATGAACACTGAAGCTTTCTTT.

The CDR3: CASSLRDRAIGVPEFF. CDR3 DNA sequence: TGTGCCAGCAGTTTGAGGGACAGGGCAATAGGAGTTCCGGAGTTCTTC. The chain employs TRBV28 and TRBJ2-1, with 9 bases fitting TRBD1. Germline V gives CDR1 MDHEN, CDR2 SYDVKM. The CDR3 runs to 16 residues. J gave up 14 bases and V 3 bases, and 17 bases lay outside the gene matches. The variable domain in full, completed from reference TRBV28 and TRBJ2-1, reads DVKVTQSSRYLVKRTGEKVFLECVQDMDHENMFWYRQDPGLGLRLIYFSYDVKMKEKGDIPEGYSVSREKKERFSLILESASTNQTSMYLCASSLRDRAIGVPEFFGPGTRLTVL.

This clone was seen only a few times. J is TRBJ2-7 and V is TRBV9, with TRBD2 matching over 11 bases. The junction had 3 bases not matched to a gene; V was cut back by 0 bases and J by 7 bases. Per germline, CDR1 SGDLS and CDR2 YYNGEE. CDR3 length: 14 amino acids. The CDR3 nucleotides read TGTGCCAGCAGCGTAGGACTAGCGGGAAAAGAGCAGTACTTC. Its translation is CASSVGLAGKEQYF.

This clone has a single count. The V call is TRBV28, the J call TRBJ2-5; TRBD1 matches at 9 bases. CDR3 length equals 14 residues. J was trimmed by 5 bases and V by 5 bases; bases with no gene match: 6. In germline, CDR1 is MDHEN, CDR2 SYDVKM. The CDR3 reads CASSLGTGRETQYF. The CDR3 region has the DNA TGTGCCAGCAGTCTCGGGACAGGGCGTGAGACCCAGTACTTC.

This chain links TRBV4-2 with TRBJ2-1; 7 bases align to TRBD2. The CDR3 runs 17 residues. Germline V lookup: CDR1 LGHNA, CDR2 YNFKEQ. V shed 1 base and J 8 bases; nucleotides not matched to a gene: 14. CDR3 in DNA: TGTGCCAGCAGCCAAGGCGAACGGCGGGAGTTTGTCGATGAGCAGTTCTTC. Its translation is CASSQGERREFVDEQFF.

V usage is TRBV7-3 and J usage is TRBJ1-1; 7 nucleotides line up with TRBD1. Unmatched junction bases numbered 1, after V lost 2 bases and J lost 4 bases. Germline values: CDR1 SGHTA, CDR2 FQGTGA. CDR3 length: 13 residues. The CDR3 nucleotides read TGTGCCAGCAGCTTACAGGGGGGCACTGAAGCTTTCTTT. Translating it yields CASSLQGGTEAFF. Looking up the rest from reference TRBV7-3 and TRBJ1-1 gives the full variable domain: GAGVSQTPSNKVTEKGKYVELRCDPISGHTALYWYRQSLGQGPEFLIYFQGTGAADDSGLPNDRFFAVRPEGSVSTLKIQRTERGDSAVYLCASSLQGGTEAFFGQGTRLTVV.

The table lists this clone with a count of one. The chain is built from TRBV5-6 and TRBJ2-1; 11 nucleotides line up with TRBD2. The V gene's germline CDR1 is SGHDT and CDR2 YYEEEE. This CDR3 is built from 16 residues. J gave up 8 bases and V 2 bases, and 9 bases lay outside the gene matches. In DNA, the CDR3 is TGTGCCAGCAGCTTCCCACGGACTAGCGGGTATGATGAGCAGTTCTTC. Translating gives CASSFPRTSGYDEQFF.

The chain uses TRBV5-5 and TRBJ1-4; D not certain. Deletions cut 0 bases from V and 8 bases from J, with 8 bases between. The germline gives CDR1 SGHKS, CDR2 YYEKEE (reference sequence). The CDR3 has 13 residues. This CDR3 reads CASSLVGEEKLFF. The DNA for the CDR3 is TGTGCCAGCAGCTTGGTGGGAGAGGAAAAACTGTTTTTT.

The genes are TRBV5-4 and TRBJ1-5, with TRBD1 matching over 8 bases. Germline V gives CDR1 SGHNT, CDR2 YYREEE (reference sequence). This CDR3 comprises 14 residues. The V and J ends lost 5 bases and 7 bases, in that order; junction bases with no gene match: 8. The CDR3 DNA is TGTGCCAGCAGTTCTTGGACAGGGAGACAGCCCCAGCATTTT. Its protein is CASSSWTGRQPQHF.

The chain employs TRBV13 and TRBJ2-3; possibly TRBD2 for D (5 bases). The germline V and J ends were trimmed by 2 bases and 6 bases, with 12 bases remaining between them. From germline, CDR1 is PRHDT and CDR2 FYEKMQ (reference sequence). The CDR3 is made up of 14 amino acids. Here the CDR3 DNA reads TGTGCCAGCAGCTTATGGGAGTCAAGGGATACGCAGTATTTT. This encodes CASSLWESRDTQYF.

This clone was seen a handful of times. CDR3 loop: CASSEVAGSYEQYF. The CDR3 DNA sequence: TGTGCCAGCAGTGAAGTAGCAGGGTCCTACGAGCAGTACTTC. The chain employs TRBV6-1 and TRBJ2-7, with a weak D call TRBD1 (5 bases). The CDR3 covers 14 residues. Per the germline V gene, CDR1 is MNHNS and CDR2 is SASEGT. V dropped 1 base and J dropped 1 base, with 8 bases sitting between them.

The V call is TRBV9, the J call TRBJ2-7; possible D gene TRBD2, 5 bases. Germline CDR1 SGDLS, CDR2 YYNGEE. The CDR3 runs to 13 residues. The ends were cut back, 5 bases at V and 6 bases at J, with 15 bases in the middle. In nucleotides, the CDR3 is TGTGCCAGCAGTAGTAGGAACGGGGTCGAGCAGTACTTC. Its protein is CASSSRNGVEQYF.